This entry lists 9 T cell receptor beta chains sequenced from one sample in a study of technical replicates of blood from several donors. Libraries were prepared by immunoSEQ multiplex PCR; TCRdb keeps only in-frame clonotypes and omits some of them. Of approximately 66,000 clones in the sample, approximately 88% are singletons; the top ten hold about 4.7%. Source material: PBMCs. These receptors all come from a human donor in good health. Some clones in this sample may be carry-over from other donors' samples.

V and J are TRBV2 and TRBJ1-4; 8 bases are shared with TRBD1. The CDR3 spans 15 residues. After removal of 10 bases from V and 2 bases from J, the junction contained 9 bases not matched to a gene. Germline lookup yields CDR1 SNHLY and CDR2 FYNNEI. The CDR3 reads CANSGQGLTNEKLFF. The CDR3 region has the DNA TGTGCCAACAGCGGACAGGGTTTGACTAATGAAAAACTGTTTTTT.

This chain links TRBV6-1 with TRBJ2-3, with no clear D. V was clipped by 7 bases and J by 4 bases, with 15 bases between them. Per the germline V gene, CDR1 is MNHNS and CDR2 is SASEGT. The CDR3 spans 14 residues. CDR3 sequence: CASIRQAQSDTQYF. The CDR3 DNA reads TGTGCCAGCATTAGGCAGGCTCAATCAGATACGCAGTATTTT.

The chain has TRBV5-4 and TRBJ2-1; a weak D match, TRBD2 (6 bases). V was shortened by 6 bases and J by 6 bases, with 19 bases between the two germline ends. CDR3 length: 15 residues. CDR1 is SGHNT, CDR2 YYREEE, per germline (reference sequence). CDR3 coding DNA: TGTGCCAGCACCCCCGGGGCGGGGCCTCGCAATGAGCAGTTCTTC. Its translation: CASTPGAGPRNEQFF.

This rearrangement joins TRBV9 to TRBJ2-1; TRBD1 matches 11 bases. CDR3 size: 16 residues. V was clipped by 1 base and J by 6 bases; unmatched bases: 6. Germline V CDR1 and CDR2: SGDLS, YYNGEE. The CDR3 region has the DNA TGTGCCAGCAGCGTAAGGGGACAGGGGGATCGCAATGAGCAGTTCTTC. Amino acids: CASSVRGQGDRNEQFF.

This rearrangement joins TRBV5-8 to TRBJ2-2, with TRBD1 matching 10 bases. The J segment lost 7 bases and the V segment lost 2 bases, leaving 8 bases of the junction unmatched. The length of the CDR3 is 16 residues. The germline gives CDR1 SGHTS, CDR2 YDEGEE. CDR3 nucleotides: TGTGCCAGCAGCTTTCTCCGGACAGGGGGGAGCGGGGAGCTGTTTTTT. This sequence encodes CASSFLRTGGSGELFF.

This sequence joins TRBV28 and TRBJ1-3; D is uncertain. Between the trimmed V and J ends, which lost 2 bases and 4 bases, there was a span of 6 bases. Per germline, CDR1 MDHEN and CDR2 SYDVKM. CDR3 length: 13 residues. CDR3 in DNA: TGTGCCAGCAGTTTACCCCAGGGAAACACCATATATTTT. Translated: CASSLPQGNTIYF.

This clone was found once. CDR3 sequence (DNA): TGTGCCAGCAGCCAAGTCTTCGGGAAAGAGTACGAGCAGTACTTC. This sequence encodes CASSQVFGKEYEQYF. The chain has TRBV4-2 and TRBJ2-7; a possible D gene is TRBD2 (5 bases). The ends were cut back, 1 base at V and 4 bases at J, with 14 bases in the middle. Germline-derived CDR1 and CDR2 are LGHNA and YNFKEQ. This CDR3 has 15 residues.

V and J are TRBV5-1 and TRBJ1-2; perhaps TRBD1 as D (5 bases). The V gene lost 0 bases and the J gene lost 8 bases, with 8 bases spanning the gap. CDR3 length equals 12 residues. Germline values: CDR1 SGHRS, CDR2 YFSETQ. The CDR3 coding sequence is TGCGCCAGCAGCTTGGAAGGGGTCGGCTACACCTTC. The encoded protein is CASSLEGVGYTF.

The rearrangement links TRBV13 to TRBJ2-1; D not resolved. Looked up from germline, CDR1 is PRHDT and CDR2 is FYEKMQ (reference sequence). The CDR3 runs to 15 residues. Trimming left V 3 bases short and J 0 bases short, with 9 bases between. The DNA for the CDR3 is TGTGCCAGCAGCTTCACGCGGAGCTCCTACAATGAGCAGTTCTTC. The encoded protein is CASSFTRSSYNEQFF. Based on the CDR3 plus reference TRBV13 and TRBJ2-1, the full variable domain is AAGVIQSPRHLIKEKRETATLKCYPIPRHDTVYWYQQGPGQDPQFLISFYEKMQSDKGSIPDRFSAQQFSDYHSELNMSSLELGDSALYFCASSFTRSSYNEQFFGPGTRLTVL.